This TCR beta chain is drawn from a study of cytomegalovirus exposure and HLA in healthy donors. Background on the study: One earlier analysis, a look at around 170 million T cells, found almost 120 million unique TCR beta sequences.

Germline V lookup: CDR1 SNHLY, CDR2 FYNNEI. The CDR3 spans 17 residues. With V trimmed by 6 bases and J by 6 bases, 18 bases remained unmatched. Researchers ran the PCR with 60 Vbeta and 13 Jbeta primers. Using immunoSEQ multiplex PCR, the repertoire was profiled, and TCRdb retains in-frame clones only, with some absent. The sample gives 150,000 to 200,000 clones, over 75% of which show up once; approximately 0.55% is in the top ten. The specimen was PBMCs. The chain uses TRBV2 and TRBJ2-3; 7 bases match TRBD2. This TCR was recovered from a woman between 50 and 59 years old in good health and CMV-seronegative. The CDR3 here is CASSGLSGRARADTQYF. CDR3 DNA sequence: TGTGCCAGCAGCGGGCTCTCGGGGAGGGCCCGGGCCGATACGCAGTATTTT.